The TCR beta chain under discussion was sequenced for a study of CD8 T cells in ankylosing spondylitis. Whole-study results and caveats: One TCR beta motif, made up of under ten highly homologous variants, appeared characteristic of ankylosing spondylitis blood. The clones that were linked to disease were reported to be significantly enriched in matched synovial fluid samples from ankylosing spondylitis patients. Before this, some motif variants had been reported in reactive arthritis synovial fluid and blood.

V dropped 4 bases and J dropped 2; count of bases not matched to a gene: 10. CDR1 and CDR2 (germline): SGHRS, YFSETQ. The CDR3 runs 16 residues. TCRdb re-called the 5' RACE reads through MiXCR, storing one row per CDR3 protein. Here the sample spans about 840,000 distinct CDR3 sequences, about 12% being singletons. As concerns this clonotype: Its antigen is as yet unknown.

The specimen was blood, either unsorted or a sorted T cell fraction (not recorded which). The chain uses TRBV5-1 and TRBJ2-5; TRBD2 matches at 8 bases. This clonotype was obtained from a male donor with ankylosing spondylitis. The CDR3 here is CASSPKGVAGQETQYF. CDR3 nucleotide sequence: TGCGCCAGCAGCCCCAAAGGAGTAGCGGGACAAGAGACCCAGTACTTC.